This TCR beta chain appears in the sequencing data of a study of cytomegalovirus exposure and HLA in healthy donors. In the case of this clone: Its antigen is as yet unknown.

Study observations and caveats: TCR beta sequences numbering around 15,000 were associated with HLA alleles at 0.05 false discovery rate in a later analysis. It emerged from a later analysis that several of the most significant clusters appeared to be linked to common viral pathogens. In an earlier analysis, in about 530 donors, most V segments appeared productive either ~87% or ~30% of the time.

Though nominally healthy at sampling, donors likely had unrecorded immune exposures. The CDR3 length is 15 residues. With V trimmed by 5 bases and J by 0 bases, 4 bases remained unmatched. Germline assignment: CDR1 SGHRS and CDR2 YFSETQ. The primer mix had 60 Vbeta and 13 Jbeta primers. Assay: immunoSEQ multiplex PCR; the TCRdb copy retains only in-frame clones and omits some. Of about 170,000 clones listed, approximately 81% are singletons. The V call is TRBV5-1, the J call TRBJ2-2; TRBD1 matches at 7 bases. The specimen was PBMCs. The receptor comes from a male donor in good health and CMV-seronegative. CDR3 region: CASRPGTANTGELFF. CDR3 sequence (DNA): TGCGCCAGCAGGCCCGGGACAGCGAACACCGGGGAGCTGTTTTTT.